The TCR beta chain described here comes from a study of cytomegalovirus exposure and HLA in healthy donors. General study findings and limits: TCR clusters originating in the first cohort tended to co-occur in the roughly 120 validation repertoires, according to a later analysis. A few of the chains that were CMV-associated were confirmed in vitro to be specific for CMV antigens.

About this clone itself: The target antigen is unknown.

This CDR3 comprises 14 residues. Deletions cut 6 bases from V and 0 bases from J, with 10 bases between. The V gene's germline CDR1 is SGHRS and CDR2 YFSETQ. The protocol was immunoSEQ multiplex PCR, while the TCRdb copy is restricted to in-frame clones and leaves out a portion. The data contain roughly 200,000 clones, more than 65% of them singletons. Sequencing was carried out using PBMCs. The origin of this receptor is a woman aged 18-29 years in good health and CMV-seropositive. V usage is TRBV5-1 and J usage is TRBJ2-1, with D possibly TRBD1 on 6 matching bases. Here the CDR3 DNA reads TGCGCCAGCATTGGGGGCTCCTCCTACAATGAGCAGTTCTTC. Translation: CASIGGSSYNEQFF. The complete variable domain, with remaining parts taken from reference TRBV5-1 and TRBJ2-1, reads KAGVTQTPRYLIKTRGQQVTLSCSPISGHRSVSWYQQTPGQGLQFLFEYFSETQRNKGNFPGRFSGRQFSNSRSEMNVSTLELGDSALYLCASIGGSSYNEQFFGPGTRLTVL.